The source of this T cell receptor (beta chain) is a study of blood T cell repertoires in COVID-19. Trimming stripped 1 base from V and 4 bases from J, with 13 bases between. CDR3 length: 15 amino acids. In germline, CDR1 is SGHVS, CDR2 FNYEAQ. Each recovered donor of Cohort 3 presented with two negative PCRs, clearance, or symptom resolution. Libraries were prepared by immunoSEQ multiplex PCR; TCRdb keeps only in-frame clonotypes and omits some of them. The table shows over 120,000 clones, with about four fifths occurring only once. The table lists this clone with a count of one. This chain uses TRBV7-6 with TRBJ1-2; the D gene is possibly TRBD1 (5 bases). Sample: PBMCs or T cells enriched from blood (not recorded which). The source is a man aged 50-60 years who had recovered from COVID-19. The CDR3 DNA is TGTGCCAGCAGCTTAGACACGCAGGGCCTCTATGGCTACACCTTC. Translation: CASSLDTQGLYGYTF.